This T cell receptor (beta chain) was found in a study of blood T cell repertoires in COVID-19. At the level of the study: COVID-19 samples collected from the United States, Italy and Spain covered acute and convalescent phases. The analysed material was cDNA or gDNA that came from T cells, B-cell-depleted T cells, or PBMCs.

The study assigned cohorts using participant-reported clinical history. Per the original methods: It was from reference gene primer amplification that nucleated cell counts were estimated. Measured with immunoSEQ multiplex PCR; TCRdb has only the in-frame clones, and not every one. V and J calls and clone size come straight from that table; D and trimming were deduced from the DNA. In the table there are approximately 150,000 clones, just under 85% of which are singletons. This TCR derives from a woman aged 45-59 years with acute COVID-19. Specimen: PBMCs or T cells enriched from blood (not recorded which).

As DNA, the CDR3 is TGCGCCAGCAGCGAAGAATCGGTTGGGGCCAACGTCCTGACTTTC. Translation: CASSEESVGANVLTF. This rearrangement joins TRBV5-1 to TRBJ2-6, with D uncertain. The CDR3 contains 15 residues. The V end was cut by 4 bases, the J end by 3 bases, with 11 bases between. Germline CDR1 is SGHRS and CDR2 is YFSETQ.